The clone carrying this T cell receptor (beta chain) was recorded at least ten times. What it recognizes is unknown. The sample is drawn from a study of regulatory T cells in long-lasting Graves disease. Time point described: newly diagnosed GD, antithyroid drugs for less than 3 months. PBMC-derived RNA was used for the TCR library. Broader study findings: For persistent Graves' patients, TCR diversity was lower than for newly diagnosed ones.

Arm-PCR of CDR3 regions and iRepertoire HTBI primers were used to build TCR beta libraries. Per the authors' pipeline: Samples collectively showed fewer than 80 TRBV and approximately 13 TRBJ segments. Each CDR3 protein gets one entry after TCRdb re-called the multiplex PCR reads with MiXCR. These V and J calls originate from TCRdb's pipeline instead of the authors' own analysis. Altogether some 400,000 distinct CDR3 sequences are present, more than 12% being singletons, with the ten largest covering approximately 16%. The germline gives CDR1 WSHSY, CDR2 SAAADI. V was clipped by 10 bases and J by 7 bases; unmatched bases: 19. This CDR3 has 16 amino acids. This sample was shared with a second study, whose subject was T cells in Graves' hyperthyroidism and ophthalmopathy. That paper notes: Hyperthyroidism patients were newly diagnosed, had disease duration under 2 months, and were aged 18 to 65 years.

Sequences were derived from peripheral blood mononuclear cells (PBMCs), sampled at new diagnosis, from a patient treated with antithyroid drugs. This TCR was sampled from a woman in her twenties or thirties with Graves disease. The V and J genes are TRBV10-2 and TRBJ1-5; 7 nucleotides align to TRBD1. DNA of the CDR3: TGCGCCACCTCCCCTCCGAACAGGGGAAGGGAACAGCCCCAGCATTTT. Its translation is CATSPPNRGREQPQHF.